The 29 T cell receptor beta chains below were found in one sample sequenced in a study of Ad26.COV2.S vaccination and SARS-CoV-2 variants. This table comes from immunoSEQ multiplex PCR, and its TCRdb copy is limited to in-frame clones, with some not included. This sample yields 150,000 to 200,000 clones, of which 87% are seen a single time; roughly 6% belongs to the top ten. The sequences come from peripheral blood, collected after recovery from COVID-19. These receptors all stem from a human donor who had recovered from COVID-19.

This rearrangement joins TRBV7-8 to TRBJ2-7, with 7 bases identical to TRBD2. V lost 3 bases to trimming and J lost 0 bases; unmatched junction nucleotides: 8. Per germline, CDR1 SGHVS and CDR2 FQNEAQ. This CDR3 has 16 amino acids. The CDR3 nucleotides read TGTGCCAGCAGCTTTCCAGCGGGGTTAAGCTCCTACGAGCAGTACTTC. Amino acids: CASSFPAGLSSYEQYF. Looking up the rest from reference TRBV7-8 and TRBJ2-7 gives the full variable domain: GAGVSQSPRYKVAKRGQDVALRCDPISGHVSLFWYQQALGQGPEFLTYFQNEAQLDKSGLPSDRFFAERPEGSVSTLKIQRTQQEDSAVYLCASSFPAGLSSYEQYFGPGTRLTVT.

Concerning this clone itself: The sample contains more than one DNA sequence encoding this CDR3. The rearrangement joins TRBV27 to TRBJ2-1; no clear D gene. The CDR3 has 15 amino acids. The germline V gene has CDR1 MNHEY and CDR2 SMNVEV (reference sequence). V lost 2 bases and J 0 bases, leaving 8 bases between the germline ends. The CDR3 protein is CASSLGTSSYNEQFF. Written as DNA, the CDR3 is TGTGCCAGCAGTTTAGGTACGAGCTCCTACAATGAGCAGTTCTTC.

The genes are TRBV19 and TRBJ2-1; D not certain. Germline V gene lookup returns CDR1 LNHDA and CDR2 SQIVND (reference sequence). The CDR3 has 14 amino acids. V dropped 1 base and J dropped 6 bases, with 10 bases sitting between them. CDR3 protein: CASSIGRSGNEQFF. The CDR3 DNA reads as TGTGCCAGTAGTATAGGCAGATCGGGCAATGAGCAGTTCTTC.

This chain uses TRBV5-4 with TRBJ2-1, with D perhaps TRBD2 (5 bases). The V and J ends lost 0 bases and 10 bases respectively, with 17 bases between them. Germline V gene lookup returns CDR1 SGHNT and CDR2 YYREEE (reference sequence). The CDR3 has 15 amino acids. CDR3 coding DNA: TGTGCCAGCAGCTTGGAGTCCGGGGAAAGAGGGGAGCAGTTCTTC. Its translation: CASSLESGERGEQFF.

This chain uses TRBV25-1 with TRBJ2-1, with TRBD1 identical over 9 bases. This CDR3 has 15 residues. In germline, CDR1 is MGHDK, CDR2 SYGVNS. The trim removed 4 bases at V and 5 bases at J, leaving 6 bases unmatched. This CDR3 reads CASSVWDRVNNEQFF. The DNA of the CDR3 is TGTGCCAGCAGTGTATGGGACAGGGTAAACAATGAGCAGTTCTTC.

The genes are TRBV9 and TRBJ2-1; TRBD2 matches 10 bases. The CDR3 runs 16 residues. In germline, CDR1 is SGDLS, CDR2 YYNGEE. V lost 4 bases and J lost 9; bases outside the gene matches: 13. This CDR3 is CASSPSSGGAFGEQFF. The CDR3 bases are TGTGCCAGCAGCCCTTCCAGCGGGGGGGCATTCGGTGAGCAGTTCTTC.

The genes are TRBV30 and TRBJ2-3; tentative D call: TRBD2 (7 bases). Trimming removed 4 bases at V and 6 bases at J, with 11 bases between. This CDR3 spans 12 amino acids. The germline V gene encodes CDR1 GTSNPN and CDR2 SVGIG (reference sequence). The chain's CDR3 is CAWTRGADTQYF. In DNA form, the CDR3 reads TGTGCCTGGACCCGGGGGGCGGATACGCAGTATTTT.

This rearrangement joins TRBV5-1 to TRBJ2-7; D is undetermined. The CDR3 sequence is 14 residues long. V gave up 5 bases and J gave up 1 base, with 13 bases separating them. In germline, CDR1 is SGHRS, CDR2 YFSETQ. For the CDR3, the DNA is TGCGCCAGCAGGGTGGTAGTGAGTTCCTACGAGCAGTACTTC. Translation gives CASRVVVSSYEQYF. Full variable domain (remainder filled in from reference TRBV5-1 and TRBJ2-7): KAGVTQTPRYLIKTRGQQVTLSCSPISGHRSVSWYQQTPGQGLQFLFEYFSETQRNKGNFPGRFSGRQFSNSRSEMNVSTLELGDSALYLCASRVVVSSYEQYFGPGTRLTVT.

The gene calls are TRBV2 and TRBJ2-7; 7 nucleotides agree with TRBD2. The CDR3 sequence is 14 residues long. The V segment lost 0 bases and the J segment 4 bases; nucleotides outside the gene matches: 3. Germline CDR1 is SNHLY and CDR2 is FYNNEI. The CDR3 DNA follows: TGTGCCAGCAGTGAAGCGGGAGGGCCGTACGAGCAGTACTTC. This translates into CASSEAGGPYEQYF. The variable domain in full, with the rest retrieved from reference TRBV2 and TRBJ2-7, is EPEVTQTPSHQVTQMGQEVILRCVPISNHLYFYWYRQILGQKVEFLVSFYNNEISEKSEIFDDQFSVERPDGSNFTLKIRSTKLEDSAMYFCASSEAGGPYEQYFGPGTRLTVT.

The chain links TRBV25-1 to TRBJ2-1, with 10 bases fitting TRBD2. The CDR3 sequence is 13 residues long. Germline V lookup: CDR1 MGHDK, CDR2 SYGVNS. The V segment lost 7 bases and the J segment 9 bases; nucleotides outside the gene matches: 6. This CDR3 is CASKAGGPGEQFF. DNA for the CDR3: TGTGCCAGCAAAGCGGGAGGGCCGGGTGAGCAGTTCTTC.

The rearrangement links TRBV6-1 to TRBJ1-6; no definite D call. The CDR3 totals 15 residues. V dropped 0 bases and J dropped 4 bases, with 7 bases sitting between them. The germline gives CDR1 MNHNS, CDR2 SASEGT. The CDR3 coding sequence is TGTGCCAGCAGTGAAGCAGGAGGTTATAATTCACCCCTCCACTTT. Protein sequence: CASSEAGGYNSPLHF.

This CDR3 reads CAWRGAYNSPLHF. The CDR3 coding sequence is TGTGCCTGGAGAGGGGCGTATAATTCACCCCTCCACTTT. The rearrangement links TRBV30 to TRBJ1-6; tentatively, D is TRBD1 (5 bases). Trimming took off 3 bases at V and 4 bases at J, with 7 bases between the two ends. The CDR3 is 13 residues long. Germline loops: CDR1 GTSNPN, CDR2 SVGIG (reference sequence).

This clone was counted once. Other DNA variants within this sample encode the same CDR3. Here the CDR3 DNA reads TGTGCCAGCAGCTTGGGCCTGAACACTGAAGCTTTCTTT. This encodes CASSLGLNTEAFF. This sequence joins TRBV13 and TRBJ1-1; D is undetermined. This CDR3 comprises 13 residues. In germline, CDR1 is PRHDT, CDR2 FYEKMQ (reference sequence). V was cut by 3 bases and J by 0 bases, with 5 bases left in between.

CDR3 residues: CASSLGLAGAYEQYF. In DNA, the CDR3 is TGTGCCAGCAGCCTGGGACTAGCGGGGGCCTACGAGCAGTACTTC. The chain joins TRBV3-1 (or the pseudogene TRBV3-2) to TRBJ2-7, with 14 bases fitting TRBD2. Germline CDR1 is LGHDT and CDR2 is YNNKEL (reference sequence). The CDR3 runs 15 residues. The trim removed 4 bases at V and 2 bases at J, leaving 1 base unmatched.

The CDR3 loop reads CAWTLGGHYNTEAFF. The DNA for the CDR3 is TGTGCCTGGACGCTAGGGGGCCACTACAACACTGAAGCTTTCTTT. The V call is TRBV30, the J call TRBJ1-1, with TRBD1 matching 7 bases. The CDR3 runs to 15 residues. The V segment lost 4 bases and the J segment 2 bases; nucleotides outside the gene matches: 10. Per the germline V gene, CDR1 is GTSNPN and CDR2 is SVGIG (reference sequence).

V and J are TRBV6-2 or TRBV6-3 and TRBJ2-1; D is unclear. Germline V gives CDR1 MNHEY, CDR2 SVGEGT. Deletions cut 6 bases from V and 8 bases from J, with 11 bases between. The CDR3 has 12 amino acids. For the CDR3, the DNA is TGTGCCAGCAGCCTACTTTTGGATGAGCAGTTCTTC. Protein sequence: CASSLLLDEQFF.

The chain recombines TRBV28 with TRBJ1-5, with D possibly being TRBD1 (5 bases). V lost 6 bases to trimming and J lost 6 bases, with 18 bases between them. This CDR3 has 15 amino acids. The V gene's germline CDR1 is MDHEN and CDR2 SYDVKM. The CDR3 loop reads CASSLAGTSSQPQHF. The CDR3 bases are TGTGCCAGCAGCCTAGCCGGGACTAGTTCTCAGCCCCAGCATTTT. The full variable domain, rest sourced from reference TRBV28 and TRBJ1-5, is DVKVTQSSRYLVKRTGEKVFLECVQDMDHENMFWYRQDPGLGLRLIYFSYDVKMKEKGDIPEGYSVSREKKERFSLILESASTNQTSMYLCASSLAGTSSQPQHFGDGTRLSIL.

The chain links TRBV2 to TRBJ1-4; 7 bases agree with TRBD1. Germline V CDR1 and CDR2: SNHLY, FYNNEI. The V gene end was trimmed by 3 bases and the J gene end by 5 bases; junction bases not matched to a gene: 6. This CDR3 spans 15 amino acids. The CDR3 coding sequence is TGTGCCAGCAGTGATCAGGGGGACGGAAATGAAAAACTGTTTTTT. As protein: CASSDQGDGNEKLFF.

The chain recombines TRBV11-3 with TRBJ1-1; no definite D call. CDR1 and CDR2 (germline): SGHNT, YENEEA. The CDR3 is 12 residues long. Deletions cut 4 bases from V and 8 bases from J, with 11 bases between. CDR3 residues: CASSSDDSEAFF. CDR3 coding DNA: TGTGCCAGCAGCTCGGACGACTCAGAAGCTTTCTTT.

The chain joins TRBV4-1 to TRBJ2-1, with D perhaps matching TRBD1 or TRBD2 (5 bases each). V dropped 1 base and J dropped 10 bases, with 14 bases sitting between them. This CDR3 comprises 14 residues. Germline V gene data show CDR1 as MGHRA and CDR2 as YSYEKL. The CDR3 region is CASSQVGVGREQFF. In DNA, the CDR3 is TGCGCCAGCAGCCAAGTGGGGGTCGGGCGCGAGCAGTTCTTC.

This clone appeared a single time. The rearrangement links TRBV9 to TRBJ2-4, with 7 bases fitting TRBD2. The length of the CDR3 is 17 residues. The V segment lost 3 bases and the J segment 1 base; nucleotides outside the gene matches: 10. Germline V gene lookup returns CDR1 SGDLS and CDR2 YYNGEE. In DNA form, the CDR3 reads TGTGCCAGCAGCGGGGGAGGGTCGGGAATGGCCAAAAACATTCAGTACTTC. This codes for CASSGGGSGMAKNIQYF.

V is TRBV5-8 and J is TRBJ1-3; maybe TRBD1 (6 bases). Germline-derived CDR1 and CDR2 are SGHTS and YDEGEE. With 2 bases removed from V and 4 bases from J, the gap between germline ends came to 7 bases. The CDR3 totals 13 residues. Written as DNA, the CDR3 is TGTGCCAGCAGCTTACAGGGAGGAAACACCATATATTTT. Its translation: CASSLQGGNTIYF.

V is TRBV5-1 and J is TRBJ2-5; D may be TRBD1 or TRBD2 (5 bases each). Trimming cost V 0 bases and J 4 bases, with 22 bases left between them. CDR1 is SGHRS, CDR2 YFSETQ, per germline. This CDR3 is 18 amino acids long. CDR3 DNA: TGCGCCAGCAGCTTGGCCGTTGCTTGGCAGGGACGAGGAGAGACCCAGTACTTC. Translating gives CASSLAVAWQGRGETQYF.

The chain has TRBV29-1 and TRBJ1-1, with D unclear. The CDR3 is 14 amino acids. V was pared by 0 bases and J by 0 bases, with 8 bases between. The V gene's germline CDR1 is SQVTM and CDR2 ANQGSEA. The CDR3 spells CSVEDRVLNTEAFF. The DNA for the CDR3 is TGCAGCGTTGAAGACCGGGTTCTGAACACTGAAGCTTTCTTT.

The chain recombines TRBV15 with TRBJ2-1; 9 positions match TRBD2. The CDR3 loop spans 14 amino acids. The germline V gene encodes CDR1 LNHNV and CDR2 YYDKDF (reference sequence). J gave up 9 bases and V 3 bases, and 6 bases lay outside the gene matches. The CDR3 coding sequence is TGTGCCACCAGCAGGAGCGGGGGGAATGGTGAGCAGTTCTTC. It specifies CATSRSGGNGEQFF.

This CDR3 is CASSPSHNGELFF. CDR3 in DNA: TGTGCCAGCAGCCCCTCACACAACGGGGAGCTGTTTTTT. The chain is built from TRBV4-2 and TRBJ2-2; D gene uncertain. Trimming took 4 bases from V and 7 from J, leaving 10 bases between them. Per germline, CDR1 LGHNA and CDR2 YNFKEQ. The CDR3 runs to 13 residues.

V and J are TRBV5-1 and TRBJ1-4, with 11 bases matching TRBD1. V dropped 3 bases and J dropped 8; count of bases not matched to a gene: 0. Germline values: CDR1 SGHRS, CDR2 YFSETQ. This CDR3 is 13 amino acids long. The CDR3 loop reads CASSWTGGEKLFF. As DNA, the CDR3 is TGCGCCAGCAGCTGGACAGGGGGCGAAAAACTGTTTTTT.

The chain combines TRBV2 with TRBJ2-7; TRBD2 matches 12 bases. The CDR3 sequence is 14 residues long. Germline values: CDR1 SNHLY, CDR2 FYNNEI. The V segment lost 7 bases and the J segment 7 bases; nucleotides outside the gene matches: 8. As DNA, the CDR3 is TGTGCCAGCACTCCACTAGCGGGGGGCACGGAGCAGTACTTC. It translates to CASTPLAGGTEQYF.

The chain is built from TRBV29-1 and TRBJ2-2, with D possibly TRBD2 on 5 matching bases. V was clipped by 0 bases and J by 6 bases, with 14 bases between them. Germline CDR1 is SQVTM and CDR2 is ANQGSEA. This CDR3 is 15 amino acids long. The CDR3 is CSVEESLAGAGELFF. DNA for the CDR3: TGCAGCGTTGAAGAGTCGCTAGCTGGCGCCGGGGAGCTGTTTTTT.